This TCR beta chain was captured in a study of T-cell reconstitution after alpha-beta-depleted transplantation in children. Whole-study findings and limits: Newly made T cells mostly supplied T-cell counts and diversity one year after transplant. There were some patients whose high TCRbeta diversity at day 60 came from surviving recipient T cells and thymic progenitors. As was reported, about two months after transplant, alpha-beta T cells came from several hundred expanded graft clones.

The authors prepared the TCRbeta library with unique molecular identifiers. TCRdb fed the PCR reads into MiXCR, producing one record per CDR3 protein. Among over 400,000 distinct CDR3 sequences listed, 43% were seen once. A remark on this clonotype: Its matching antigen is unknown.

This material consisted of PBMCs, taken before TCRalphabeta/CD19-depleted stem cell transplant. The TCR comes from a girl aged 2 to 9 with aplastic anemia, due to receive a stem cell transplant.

DNA of the CDR3: TGCAGTGCGGGACAGGGGGCCGCGAGTTGGGATGAGCAGTTCTTC. The encoded protein is CSAGQGAASWDEQFF. The chain carries TRBV20-1 and TRBJ2-1, with 12 bases matching TRBD1. V shed 6 bases and J 8 bases; nucleotides not matched to a gene: 11. Germline V CDR1 and CDR2: DFQATT, SNEGSKA (reference sequence). The CDR3 runs to 15 residues.